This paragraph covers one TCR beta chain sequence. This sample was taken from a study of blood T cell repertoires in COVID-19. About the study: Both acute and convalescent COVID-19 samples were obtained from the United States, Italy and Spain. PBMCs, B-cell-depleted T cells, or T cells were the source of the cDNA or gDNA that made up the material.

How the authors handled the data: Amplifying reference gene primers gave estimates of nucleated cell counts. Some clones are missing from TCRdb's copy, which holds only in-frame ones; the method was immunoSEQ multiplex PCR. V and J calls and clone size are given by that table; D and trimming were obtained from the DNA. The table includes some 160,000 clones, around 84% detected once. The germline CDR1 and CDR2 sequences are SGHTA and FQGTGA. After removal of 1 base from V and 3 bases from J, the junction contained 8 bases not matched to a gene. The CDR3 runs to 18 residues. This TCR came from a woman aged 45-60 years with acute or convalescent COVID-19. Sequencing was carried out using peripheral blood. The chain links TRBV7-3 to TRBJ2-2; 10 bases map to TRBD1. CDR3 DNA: TGTGCCAGCAGCTTAATGGGTCTCGGGACAGGGGACACCGGGGAGCTGTTTTTT. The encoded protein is CASSLMGLGTGDTGELFF.